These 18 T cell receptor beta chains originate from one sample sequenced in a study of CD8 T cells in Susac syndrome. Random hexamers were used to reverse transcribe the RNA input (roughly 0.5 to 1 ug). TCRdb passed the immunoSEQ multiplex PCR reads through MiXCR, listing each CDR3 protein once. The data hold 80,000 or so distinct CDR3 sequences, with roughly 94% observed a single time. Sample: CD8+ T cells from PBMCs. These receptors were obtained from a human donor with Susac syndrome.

Here the CDR3 reads CASPRGDRGPNTEAFF. In DNA, the CDR3 is TGTGCCAGTCCGAGGGGTGACAGGGGGCCCAACACTGAAGCTTTCTTT. V is TRBV6-6 and J is TRBJ1-1; 10 bases map to TRBD1. Germline CDR1 MNHNY, CDR2 SVGAGI (reference sequence). Trimming cost V 9 bases and J 2 bases; bases outside gene matches: 12. The CDR3 runs 16 residues.

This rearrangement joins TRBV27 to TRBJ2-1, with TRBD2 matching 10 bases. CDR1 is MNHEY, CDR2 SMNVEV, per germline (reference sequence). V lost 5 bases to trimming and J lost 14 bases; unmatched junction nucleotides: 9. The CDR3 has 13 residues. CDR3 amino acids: CASSTSLSGGKFF. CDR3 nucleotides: TGTGCCAGCAGTACCAGCCTTAGCGGGGGGAAGTTCTTC.

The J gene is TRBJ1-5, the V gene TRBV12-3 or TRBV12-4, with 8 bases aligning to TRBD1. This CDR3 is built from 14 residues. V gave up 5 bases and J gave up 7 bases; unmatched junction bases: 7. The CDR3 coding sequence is TGTGCCAGCAGTCCACAGGGGGTTGAGCAGCCCCAGCATTTT. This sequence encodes CASSPQGVEQPQHF.

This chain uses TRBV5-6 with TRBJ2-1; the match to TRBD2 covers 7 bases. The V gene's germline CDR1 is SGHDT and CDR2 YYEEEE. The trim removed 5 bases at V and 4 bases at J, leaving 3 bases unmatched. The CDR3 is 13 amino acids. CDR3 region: CASRMGGYNEQFF. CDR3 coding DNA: TGTGCCAGCAGAATGGGAGGGTACAATGAGCAGTTCTTC.

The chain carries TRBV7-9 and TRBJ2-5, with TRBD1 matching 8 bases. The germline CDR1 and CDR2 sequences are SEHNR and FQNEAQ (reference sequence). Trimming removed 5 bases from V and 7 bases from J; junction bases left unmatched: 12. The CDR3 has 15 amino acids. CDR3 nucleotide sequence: TGTGCCAGCAGCCCTCCGGGACAGGCGACGGGGACCCAGTACTTC. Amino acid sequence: CASSPPGQATGTQYF.

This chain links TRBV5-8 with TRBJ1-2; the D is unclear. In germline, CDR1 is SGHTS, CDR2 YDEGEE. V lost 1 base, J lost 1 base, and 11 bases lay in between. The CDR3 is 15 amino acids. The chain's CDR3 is CASSLISENNYGYTF. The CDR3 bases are TGTGCCAGCAGCTTGATATCAGAGAATAACTATGGCTACACCTTC.

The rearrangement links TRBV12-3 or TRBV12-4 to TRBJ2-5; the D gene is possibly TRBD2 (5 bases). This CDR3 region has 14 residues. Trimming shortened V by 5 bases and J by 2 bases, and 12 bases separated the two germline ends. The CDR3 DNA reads TGTGCCAGCAGTCTCGGGGAAACACAAGAGACCCAGTACTTC. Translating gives CASSLGETQETQYF.

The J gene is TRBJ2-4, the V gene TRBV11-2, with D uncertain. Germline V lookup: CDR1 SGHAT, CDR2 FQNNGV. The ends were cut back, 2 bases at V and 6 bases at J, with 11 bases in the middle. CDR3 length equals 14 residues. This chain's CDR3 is CASSLRPLGNIQYF. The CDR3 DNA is TGTGCCAGCAGCTTAAGACCCCTGGGAAACATTCAGTACTTC.

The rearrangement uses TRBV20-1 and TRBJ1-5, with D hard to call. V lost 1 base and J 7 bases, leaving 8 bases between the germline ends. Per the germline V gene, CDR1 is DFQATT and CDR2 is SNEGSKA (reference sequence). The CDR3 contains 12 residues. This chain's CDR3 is CSARARGQPQHF. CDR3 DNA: TGCAGTGCTAGAGCTAGAGGCCAGCCCCAGCATTTT.

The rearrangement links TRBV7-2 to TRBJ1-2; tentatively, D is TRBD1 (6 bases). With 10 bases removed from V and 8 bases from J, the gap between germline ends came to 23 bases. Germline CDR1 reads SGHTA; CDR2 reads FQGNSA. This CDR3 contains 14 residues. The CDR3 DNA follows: TGTGCCACCCCCGGGGTGACTGCCCAGGGGGGCTACACCTTC. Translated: CATPGVTAQGGYTF. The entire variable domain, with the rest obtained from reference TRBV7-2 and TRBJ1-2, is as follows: GAGVSQSPSNKVTEKGKDVELRCDPISGHTALYWYRQSLGQGLEFLIYFQGNSAPDKSGLPSDRFSAERTGGSVSTLTIQRTQQEDSAVYLCATPGVTAQGGYTFGSGTRLTVV.

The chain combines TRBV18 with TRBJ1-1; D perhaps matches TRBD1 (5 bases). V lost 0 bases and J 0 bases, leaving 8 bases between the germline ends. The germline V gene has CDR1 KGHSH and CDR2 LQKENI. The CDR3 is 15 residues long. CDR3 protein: CASSPPAGLNTEAFF. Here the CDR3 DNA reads TGTGCCAGCTCACCACCGGCAGGGCTGAACACTGAAGCTTTCTTT.

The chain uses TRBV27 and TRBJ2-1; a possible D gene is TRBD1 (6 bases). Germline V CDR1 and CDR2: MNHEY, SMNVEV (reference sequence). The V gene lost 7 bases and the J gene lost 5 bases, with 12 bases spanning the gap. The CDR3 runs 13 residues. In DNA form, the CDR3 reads TGTGCCAGCACCCCTCAGGGGAACAATGAGCAGTTCTTC. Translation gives CASTPQGNNEQFF.

The CDR3 reads CASRRERQTQYF. DNA for the CDR3: TGTGCCAGCAGGAGGGAACGGCAGACCCAGTACTTC. This sequence joins TRBV25-1 and TRBJ2-5; maybe TRBD2 (5 bases). This CDR3 is built from 12 residues. Germline-derived CDR1 and CDR2 are MGHDK and SYGVNS. The V end was cut by 6 bases, the J end by 6 bases, with 11 bases between.

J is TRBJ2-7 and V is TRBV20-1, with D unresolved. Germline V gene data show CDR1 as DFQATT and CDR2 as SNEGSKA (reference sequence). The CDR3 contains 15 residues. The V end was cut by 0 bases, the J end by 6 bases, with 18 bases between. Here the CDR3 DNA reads TGCAGTGCTAGAGATCTGGGTACCGTAGCTGTCGAGCAGTACTTC. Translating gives CSARDLGTVAVEQYF.

CDR3 region: CASSYSLSRDRETEAFF. The CDR3 DNA follows: TGTGCCAGCAGTTACTCGCTTTCTCGGGACAGGGAGACTGAAGCTTTCTTT. The rearrangement links TRBV6-2 or TRBV6-3 to TRBJ1-1; 9 bases line up with TRBD1. The CDR3 sequence is 17 residues long. V shed 0 bases and J 5 bases; nucleotides not matched to a gene: 10. Per germline, CDR1 MNHEY and CDR2 SVGEGT.

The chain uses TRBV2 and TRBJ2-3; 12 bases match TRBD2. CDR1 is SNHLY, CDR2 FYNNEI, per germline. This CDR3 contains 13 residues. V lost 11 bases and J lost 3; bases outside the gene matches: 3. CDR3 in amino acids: CAGTSGGTDTQYF. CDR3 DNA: TGTGCCGGCACTAGCGGGGGGACAGATACGCAGTATTTT.

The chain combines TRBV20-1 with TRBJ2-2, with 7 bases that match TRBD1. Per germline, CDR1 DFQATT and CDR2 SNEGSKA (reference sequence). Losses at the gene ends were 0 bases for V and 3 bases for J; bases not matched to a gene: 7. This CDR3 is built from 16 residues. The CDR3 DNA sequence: TGCAGTGCTAGAGATCGTAACAGGGGCGACACCGGGGAGCTGTTTTTT. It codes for CSARDRNRGDTGELFF.

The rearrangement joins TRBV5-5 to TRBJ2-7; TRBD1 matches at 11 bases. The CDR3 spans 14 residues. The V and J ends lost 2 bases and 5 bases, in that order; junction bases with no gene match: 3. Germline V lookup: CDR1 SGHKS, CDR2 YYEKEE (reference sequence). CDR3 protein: CASSFRDRGDEQYF. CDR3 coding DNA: TGTGCCAGCAGCTTCCGGGACAGGGGGGACGAGCAGTACTTC.